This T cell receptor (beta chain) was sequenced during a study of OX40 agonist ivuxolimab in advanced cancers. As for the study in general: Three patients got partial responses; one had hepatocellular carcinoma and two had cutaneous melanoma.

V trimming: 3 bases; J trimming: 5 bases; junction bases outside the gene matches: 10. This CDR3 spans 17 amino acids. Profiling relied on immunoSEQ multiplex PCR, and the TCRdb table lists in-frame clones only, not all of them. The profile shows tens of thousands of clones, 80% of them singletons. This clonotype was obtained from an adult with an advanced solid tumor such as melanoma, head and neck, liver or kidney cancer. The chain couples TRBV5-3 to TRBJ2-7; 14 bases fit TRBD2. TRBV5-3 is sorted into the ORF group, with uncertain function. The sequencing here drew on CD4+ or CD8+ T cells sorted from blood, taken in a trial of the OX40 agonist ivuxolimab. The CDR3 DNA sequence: TGTGCCAGAAGCTCGAAGGGACTAGCGGGAGAGTGCAACGAGCAGTACTTC. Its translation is CARSSKGLAGECNEQYF.